This T cell receptor beta chain is drawn from a study of blood T cell repertoires in COVID-19. Study-level background: Whether acute or convalescent, the COVID-19 samples came from the United States, Italy and Spain. In each case, the material was cDNA or gDNA derived from T cells, B-cell-depleted T cells, or PBMCs.

This clone was observed a few times. Seattle enrolled patients during active infection and tracked them longitudinally. As originally analysed: Amplification of reference gene primers provided the estimated nucleated cell counts. Clones were read by immunoSEQ multiplex PCR, and TCRdb kept only the in-frame ones, dropping some. That table furnishes V, J and clone size, whereas the DNA furnished D and trimming. This table has under 450,000 clones, around 91% appearing once. The CDR3 contains 16 residues. The trim removed 5 bases at V and 8 bases at J, leaving 13 bases unmatched. Germline CDR1 reads SGHNT; CDR2 reads YENEEA.

The source of this sequence is a woman between 40 and 55 years old with COVID-19, enrolled during active disease. Sequences were obtained from peripheral blood. The chain employs TRBV11-3 and TRBJ2-1; TRBD2 matches 9 bases. CDR3 DNA sequence: TGTGCCAGCAGCCACCTACTAGCGGGTCGCCTCGATGAGCAGTTCTTC. Amino acids: CASSHLLAGRLDEQFF.